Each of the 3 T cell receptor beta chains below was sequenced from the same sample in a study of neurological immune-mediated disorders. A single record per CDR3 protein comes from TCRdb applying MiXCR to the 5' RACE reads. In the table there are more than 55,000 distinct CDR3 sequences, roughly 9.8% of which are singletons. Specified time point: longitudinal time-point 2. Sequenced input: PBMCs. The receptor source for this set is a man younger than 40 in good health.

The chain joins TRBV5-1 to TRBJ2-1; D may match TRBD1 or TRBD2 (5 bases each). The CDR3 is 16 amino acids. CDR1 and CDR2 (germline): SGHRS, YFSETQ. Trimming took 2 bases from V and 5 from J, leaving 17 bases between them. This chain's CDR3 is CASSFRQPRGHNEQFF. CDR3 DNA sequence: TGCGCCAGCAGCTTTCGCCAGCCGAGGGGCCACAATGAGCAGTTCTTC.

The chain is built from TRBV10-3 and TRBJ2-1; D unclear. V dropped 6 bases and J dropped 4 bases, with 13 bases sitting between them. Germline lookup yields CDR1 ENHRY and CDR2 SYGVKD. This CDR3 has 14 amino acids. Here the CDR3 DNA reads TGTGCCATCAGGGAACCTCTACAATACAATGAGCAGTTCTTC. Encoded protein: CAIREPLQYNEQFF.

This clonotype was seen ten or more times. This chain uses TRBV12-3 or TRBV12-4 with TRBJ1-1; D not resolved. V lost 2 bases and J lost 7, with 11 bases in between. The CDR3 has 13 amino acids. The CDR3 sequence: CASSLPPSYEAFF. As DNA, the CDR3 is TGTGCCAGCAGTTTACCTCCCAGTTATGAAGCTTTCTTT.